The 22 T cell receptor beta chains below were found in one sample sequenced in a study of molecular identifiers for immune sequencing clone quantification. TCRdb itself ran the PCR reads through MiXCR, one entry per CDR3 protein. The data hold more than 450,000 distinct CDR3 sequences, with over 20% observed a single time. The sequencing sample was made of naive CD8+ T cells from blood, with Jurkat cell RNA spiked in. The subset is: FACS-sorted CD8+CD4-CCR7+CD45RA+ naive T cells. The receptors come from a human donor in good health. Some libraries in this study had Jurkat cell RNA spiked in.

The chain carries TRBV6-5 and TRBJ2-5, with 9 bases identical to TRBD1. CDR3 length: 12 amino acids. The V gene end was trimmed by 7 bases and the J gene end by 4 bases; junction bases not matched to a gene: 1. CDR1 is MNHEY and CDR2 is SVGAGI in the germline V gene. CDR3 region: CASKDRGETQYF. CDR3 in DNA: TGTGCCAGCAAGGACAGGGGAGAGACCCAGTACTTC.

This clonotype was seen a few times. The CDR3 loop is CASSQVRSPLHF. CDR3 coding DNA: TGCGCCAGCAGCCAAGTTCGCTCACCCCTCCACTTT. The gene calls are TRBV4-1 and TRBJ1-6; D remains unclear. Trimming took off 1 base at V and 10 bases at J, with 5 bases between the two ends. Germline lookup yields CDR1 MGHRA and CDR2 YSYEKL. The CDR3 has 12 residues.

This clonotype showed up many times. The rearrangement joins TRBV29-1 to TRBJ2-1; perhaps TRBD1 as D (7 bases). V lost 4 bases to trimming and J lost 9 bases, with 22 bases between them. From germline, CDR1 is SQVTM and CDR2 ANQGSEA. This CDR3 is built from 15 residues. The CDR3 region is CSVVELEGGGTEQFF. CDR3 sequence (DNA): TGCAGCGTTGTAGAGCTAGAAGGGGGCGGGACTGAGCAGTTCTTC.

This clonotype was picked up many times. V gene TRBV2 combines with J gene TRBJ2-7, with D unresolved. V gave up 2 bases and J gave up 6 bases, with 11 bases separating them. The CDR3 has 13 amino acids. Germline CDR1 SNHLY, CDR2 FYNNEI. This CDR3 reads CASSEMVAGEQYF. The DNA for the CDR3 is TGTGCCAGCAGTGAAATGGTAGCTGGCGAGCAGTACTTC.

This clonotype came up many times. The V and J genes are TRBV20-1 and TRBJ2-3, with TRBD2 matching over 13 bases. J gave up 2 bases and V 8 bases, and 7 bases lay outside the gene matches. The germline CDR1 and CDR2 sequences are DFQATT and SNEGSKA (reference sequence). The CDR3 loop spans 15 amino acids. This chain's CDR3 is CSTHGLAGVTDTQYF. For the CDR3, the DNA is TGCAGTACACACGGACTAGCGGGAGTCACAGATACGCAGTATTTT.

The CDR3 reads CASSQDIGSYEQYF. CDR3 nucleotides: TGCGCCAGCAGCCAAGATATTGGATCGTACGAGCAGTACTTC. The chain employs TRBV4-3 and TRBJ2-7, with no clear D. Trimming took 0 bases from V and 4 from J, leaving 10 bases between them. CDR1 is LGHNA and CDR2 is YSLEER in the germline V gene. The CDR3 is made up of 14 amino acids.

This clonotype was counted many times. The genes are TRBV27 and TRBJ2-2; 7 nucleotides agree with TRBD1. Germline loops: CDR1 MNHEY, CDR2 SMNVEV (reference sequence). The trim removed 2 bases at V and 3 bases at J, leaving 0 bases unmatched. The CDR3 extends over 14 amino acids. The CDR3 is CASSLGTDTGELFF. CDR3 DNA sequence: TGTGCCAGCAGTTTAGGGACAGACACCGGGGAGCTGTTTTTT.

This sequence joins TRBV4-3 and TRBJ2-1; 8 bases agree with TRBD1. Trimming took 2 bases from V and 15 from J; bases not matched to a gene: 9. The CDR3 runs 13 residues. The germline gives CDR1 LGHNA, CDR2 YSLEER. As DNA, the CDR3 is TGCGCCAGCAGCCAATCCCAGGGGGCCGTTCCGTTCTTC. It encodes CASSQSQGAVPFF.

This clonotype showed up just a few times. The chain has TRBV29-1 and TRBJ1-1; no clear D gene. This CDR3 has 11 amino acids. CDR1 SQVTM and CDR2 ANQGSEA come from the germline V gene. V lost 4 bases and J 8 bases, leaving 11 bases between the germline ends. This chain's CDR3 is CSVGSSGEAFF. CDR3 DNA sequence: TGCAGCGTTGGTTCATCTGGGGAAGCTTTCTTT.

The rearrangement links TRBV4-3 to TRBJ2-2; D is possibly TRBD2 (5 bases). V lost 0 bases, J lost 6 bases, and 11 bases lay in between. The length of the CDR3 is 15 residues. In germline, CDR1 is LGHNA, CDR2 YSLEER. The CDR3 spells CASSQDRRAAGELFF. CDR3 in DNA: TGCGCCAGCAGCCAAGACCGGCGGGCGGCCGGGGAGCTGTTTTTT.

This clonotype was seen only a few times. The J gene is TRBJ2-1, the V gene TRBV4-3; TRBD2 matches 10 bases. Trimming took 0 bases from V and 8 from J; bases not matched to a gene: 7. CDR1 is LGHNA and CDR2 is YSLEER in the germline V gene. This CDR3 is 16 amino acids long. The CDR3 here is CASSQDRASGSDEQFF. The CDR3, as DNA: TGCGCCAGCAGCCAAGATAGGGCTAGCGGGAGCGATGAGCAGTTCTTC.

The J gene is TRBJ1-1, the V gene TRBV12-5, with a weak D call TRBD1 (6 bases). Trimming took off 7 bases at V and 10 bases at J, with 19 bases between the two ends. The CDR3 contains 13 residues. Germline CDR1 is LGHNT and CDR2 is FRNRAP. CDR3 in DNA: TGTGCTAGTGCCTTGGGTCAGGGGTATGCAGCTTTCTTT. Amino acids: CASALGQGYAAFF.

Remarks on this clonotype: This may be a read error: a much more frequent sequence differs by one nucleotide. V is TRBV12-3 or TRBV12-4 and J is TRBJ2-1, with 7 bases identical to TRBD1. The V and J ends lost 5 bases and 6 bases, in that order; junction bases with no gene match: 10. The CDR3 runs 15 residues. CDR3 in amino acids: CASSGTDRVANEQFF. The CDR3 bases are TGTGCCAGCAGTGGGACAGATAGGGTAGCCAATGAGCAGTTCTTC.

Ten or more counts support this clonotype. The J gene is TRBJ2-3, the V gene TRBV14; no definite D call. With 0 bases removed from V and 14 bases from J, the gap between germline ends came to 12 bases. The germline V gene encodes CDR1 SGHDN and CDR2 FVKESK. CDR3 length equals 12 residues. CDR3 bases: TGTGCCAGCAGCCAAGATAGCAGTCTCCGGTATTTT. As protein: CASSQDSSLRYF.

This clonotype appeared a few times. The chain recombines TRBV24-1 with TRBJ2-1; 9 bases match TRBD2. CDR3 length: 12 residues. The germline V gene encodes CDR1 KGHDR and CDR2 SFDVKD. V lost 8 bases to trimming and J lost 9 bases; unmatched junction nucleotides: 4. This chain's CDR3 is CATKAGGGEQFF. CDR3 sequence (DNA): TGTGCCACCAAAGCGGGAGGAGGTGAGCAGTTCTTC.

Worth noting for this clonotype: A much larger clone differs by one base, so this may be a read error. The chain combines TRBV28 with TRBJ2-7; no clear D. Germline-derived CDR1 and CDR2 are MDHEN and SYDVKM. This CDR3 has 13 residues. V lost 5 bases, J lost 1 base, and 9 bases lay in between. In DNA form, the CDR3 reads TGTGCCAGCAGTCGTTTTACATCCTACGAGCAGTACTTC. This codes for CASSRFTSYEQYF.

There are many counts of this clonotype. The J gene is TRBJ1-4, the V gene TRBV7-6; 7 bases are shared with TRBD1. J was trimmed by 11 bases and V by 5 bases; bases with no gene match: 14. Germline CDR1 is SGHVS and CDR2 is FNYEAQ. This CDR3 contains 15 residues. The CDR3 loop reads CASSPRTGEGWKLFF. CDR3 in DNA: TGTGCCAGCAGCCCCCGCACAGGGGAAGGTTGGAAACTGTTTTTT.

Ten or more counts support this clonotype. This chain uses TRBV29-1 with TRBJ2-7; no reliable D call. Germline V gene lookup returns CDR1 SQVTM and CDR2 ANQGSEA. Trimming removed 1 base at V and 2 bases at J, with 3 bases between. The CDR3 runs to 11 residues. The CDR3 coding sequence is TGCAGCGTTGAAGGTGCCTACGAGCAGTACTTC. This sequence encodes CSVEGAYEQYF.

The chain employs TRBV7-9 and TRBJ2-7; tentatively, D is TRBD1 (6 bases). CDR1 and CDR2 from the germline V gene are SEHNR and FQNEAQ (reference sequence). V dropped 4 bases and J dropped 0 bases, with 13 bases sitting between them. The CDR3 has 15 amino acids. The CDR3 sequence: CASSSGQSYSYEQYF. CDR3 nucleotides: TGTGCCAGCAGCTCCGGACAGTCTTACTCCTACGAGCAGTACTTC.

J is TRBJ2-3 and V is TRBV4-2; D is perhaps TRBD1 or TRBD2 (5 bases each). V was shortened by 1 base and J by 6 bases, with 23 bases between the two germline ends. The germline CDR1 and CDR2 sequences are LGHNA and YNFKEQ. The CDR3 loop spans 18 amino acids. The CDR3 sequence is CASSQVGEGLGGIDTQYF. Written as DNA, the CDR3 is TGTGCCAGCAGCCAAGTGGGTGAGGGGCTTGGGGGTATTGATACGCAGTATTTT.

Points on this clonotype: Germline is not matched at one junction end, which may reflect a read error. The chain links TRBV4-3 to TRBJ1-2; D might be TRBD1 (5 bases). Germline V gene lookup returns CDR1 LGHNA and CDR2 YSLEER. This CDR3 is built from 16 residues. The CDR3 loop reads CASSQDSGGINYGYTF. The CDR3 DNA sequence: TGCGCCAGCAGTCAAGATAGCGGGGGGATTAACTATGGCTACACCTTC.

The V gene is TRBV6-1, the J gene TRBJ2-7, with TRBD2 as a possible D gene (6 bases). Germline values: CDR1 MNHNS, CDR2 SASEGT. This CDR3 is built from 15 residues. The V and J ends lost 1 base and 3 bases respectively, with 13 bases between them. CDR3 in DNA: TGTGCCAGCAGTGAAGGAAATTACGGGGGCTACGAGCAGTACTTC. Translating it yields CASSEGNYGGYEQYF.